A single sample gave rise to the 26 T cell receptor beta chains below, sequenced in a study of blood T cell repertoires in COVID-19. Measured with immunoSEQ multiplex PCR; TCRdb has only the in-frame clones, and not every one. The table has more than 11,000 clones, less than 85% seen once. The sample taken for sequencing was peripheral blood. The origin of the receptors is a man aged 35-49 years with active or convalescent COVID-19.

This chain connects TRBV3-1 (or the pseudogene TRBV3-2) to TRBJ1-2, with 10 nucleotides matching TRBD1. V was clipped by 1 base and J by 7 bases; unmatched bases: 6. Germline V lookup: CDR1 LGHDT, CDR2 YNNKEL (reference sequence). CDR3 length: 15 amino acids. In DNA form, the CDR3 reads TGTGCCAGCAGCCAAGTGGACAGGGGGAAGGGTGGCTACACCTTC. It encodes CASSQVDRGKGGYTF.

The V and J genes are TRBV27 and TRBJ1-2, with D perhaps TRBD1 (5 bases). Germline CDR1 MNHEY, CDR2 SMNVEV (reference sequence). Trimming removed 2 bases from V and 6 bases from J, with 7 bases in between. CDR3 length: 12 residues. For the CDR3, the DNA is TGTGCCAGCAGTTTAGCGGGGGATGGCTACACCTTC. Encoded protein: CASSLAGDGYTF.

V is TRBV18 and J is TRBJ1-1, with D perhaps matching TRBD1 (5 bases). The V and J ends lost 6 bases and 4 bases respectively, with 12 bases between them. Per germline, CDR1 KGHSH and CDR2 LQKENI. The CDR3 spans 13 residues. The CDR3 DNA is TGTGCCAGCTCGGGGTTCAGGGCCACTGAAGCTTTCTTT. This translates into CASSGFRATEAFF.

The CDR3 DNA reads TGTGCCAGCACCACCCCATCCGGGGGAAACATTCAGTACTTC. This encodes CASTTPSGGNIQYF. The chain employs TRBV28 and TRBJ2-4, with TRBD2 as a possible D gene (6 bases). Germline CDR1 reads MDHEN; CDR2 reads SYDVKM. V was pared by 7 bases and J by 6 bases, with 16 bases between. The length of the CDR3 is 14 residues.

CDR3 DNA: TGTGCCAGCAGTTTCGGGGGGGCTGGAAACACCATATATTTT. It yields the protein CASSFGGAGNTIYF. The rearrangement links TRBV28 to TRBJ1-3; possible D gene TRBD1, 5 bases. Germline loops: CDR1 MDHEN, CDR2 SYDVKM. The CDR3 covers 14 residues. V lost 3 bases and J lost 2, with 8 bases in between.

This clone was detected only a few times. The junction differs from germline at one of its ends, possibly a read error. This chain joins TRBV7-7 and TRBJ2-5, with D unresolved. The CDR3 contains 13 residues. Germline CDR1 and CDR2: SSHAT and FNYEAQ (reference sequence). This CDR3 is CASSLDGQETQYF. The DNA for the CDR3 is TGTGCTAGCAGCTTAGACGGCCAAGAGACCCAGTACTTC.

The gene calls are TRBV2 and TRBJ2-1; 8 nucleotides align to TRBD2. Germline lookup yields CDR1 SNHLY and CDR2 FYNNEI. This CDR3 spans 15 amino acids. The V segment lost 5 bases and the J segment 2 bases; nucleotides outside the gene matches: 5. The CDR3 coding sequence is TGTGCCAGCAGTCAATTGCGGGGGGCCTACAATGAGCAGTTCTTC. The encoded protein is CASSQLRGAYNEQFF.

The V call is TRBV5-4, the J call TRBJ2-1, with 9 bases aligning to TRBD1. With V trimmed by 3 bases and J by 5 bases, 6 bases remained unmatched. The CDR3 is 15 amino acids. Germline V CDR1 and CDR2: SGHNT, YYREEE (reference sequence). This CDR3 reads CASSSWDRADNEQFF. CDR3 nucleotides: TGTGCCAGCAGCTCCTGGGACAGGGCCGACAATGAGCAGTTCTTC.

The chain uses TRBV4-2 and TRBJ1-4; possible D gene TRBD1, 6 bases. This CDR3 is built from 15 residues. CDR1 is LGHNA and CDR2 is YNFKEQ in the germline V gene. V was pared by 4 bases and J by 6 bases, with 15 bases between. CDR3 DNA sequence: TGTGCCAGCAGCCTCCTGACAGGCTCCGATGAAAAACTGTTTTTT. This translates into CASSLLTGSDEKLFF.

Of note for this clone: Other DNA sequences in the same sample also yield this CDR3. The V call is TRBV3-1 (or the pseudogene TRBV3-2), the J call TRBJ1-6; 11 nucleotides match TRBD1. After removal of 3 bases from V and 7 bases from J, the junction contained 5 bases not matched to a gene. The CDR3 runs to 16 residues. The germline gives CDR1 LGHDT, CDR2 YNNKEL (reference sequence). The CDR3 region has the DNA TGTGCCAGCAGCCAGTTGGGACAGGGGGTGAATTCACCCCTCCACTTT. Amino acids: CASSQLGQGVNSPLHF.

The V and J genes are TRBV14 and TRBJ1-6; 9 bases are shared with TRBD1. V lost 4 bases to trimming and J lost 9 bases; unmatched junction nucleotides: 7. Per the germline V gene, CDR1 is SGHDN and CDR2 is FVKESK. This CDR3 region has 15 residues. CDR3 loop: CASSRGTGSSSPLHF. CDR3 sequence (DNA): TGTGCCAGCAGCCGAGGGACAGGGTCGAGTTCACCCCTCCACTTT.

The genes are TRBV19 and TRBJ2-2; a possible D gene is TRBD1 (5 bases). CDR1 and CDR2 (germline): LNHDA, SQIVND (reference sequence). This CDR3 is 14 amino acids long. The V and J ends lost 7 bases and 2 bases respectively, with 11 bases between them. CDR3 sequence (DNA): TGTGCCAGTAAATCGACAGCTAACACCGGGGAGCTGTTTTTT. It translates to CASKSTANTGELFF.

This chain links TRBV12-3 or TRBV12-4 with TRBJ1-1; D is perhaps TRBD1 (5 bases). The ends were cut back, 8 bases at V and 6 bases at J, with 16 bases in the middle. The CDR3 sequence is 13 residues long. The CDR3, as DNA: TGTGCCAGCCGGGGGGACGTAAGGCCTGAAGCTTTCTTT. Encoded protein: CASRGDVRPEAFF.

This clone has more than one count but fewer than ten. The chain recombines TRBV11-3 with TRBJ2-7; maybe TRBD1 (5 bases). V was trimmed by 4 bases and J by 4 bases, leaving 8 bases between them. CDR1 and CDR2 from the germline V gene are SGHNT and YENEEA. This CDR3 is 12 amino acids long. DNA for the CDR3: TGTGCCAGCAGCTCAGGACATTACGAGCAGTACTTC. This sequence encodes CASSSGHYEQYF.

The rearrangement uses TRBV29-1 and TRBJ2-3; weak D call: TRBD2 (7 bases). Trimming stripped 8 bases from V and 2 bases from J, with 17 bases between. CDR3 length: 14 residues. The germline gives CDR1 SQVTM, CDR2 ANQGSEA. The CDR3 DNA sequence: TGCAGCCTGGGGAGGGGGGCAAACACAGATACGCAGTATTTT. This encodes CSLGRGANTDTQYF.

CDR3 in amino acids: CASGEEYSNQPQHF. CDR3 nucleotide sequence: TGTGCCAGCGGGGAGGAGTATAGCAATCAGCCCCAGCATTTT. V and J are TRBV2 and TRBJ1-5; no firm D call. Trimming stripped 8 bases from V and 0 bases from J, with 11 bases between. Germline loops: CDR1 SNHLY, CDR2 FYNNEI. The CDR3 totals 14 residues.

V gene TRBV3-1 (or the pseudogene TRBV3-2) combines with J gene TRBJ1-2; possible D gene TRBD1, 6 bases. Germline V lookup: CDR1 LGHDT, CDR2 YNNKEL (reference sequence). V shed 6 bases and J shed 7 bases, with 18 bases lying between them. The CDR3 covers 14 residues. CDR3 sequence: CASSYNREGSGYTF. For the CDR3, the DNA is TGTGCCAGCAGTTATAACAGGGAAGGCTCTGGCTACACCTTC.

This rearrangement joins TRBV2 to TRBJ1-1; D gene unclear. Germline V gene data show CDR1 as SNHLY and CDR2 as FYNNEI. This CDR3 contains 13 residues. Trimming stripped 2 bases from V and 6 bases from J, with 10 bases between. The CDR3: CASSESGSAEAFF. For the CDR3, the DNA is TGTGCCAGCAGTGAAAGTGGTTCGGCTGAAGCTTTCTTT.

This clone has a handful of counts. V usage is TRBV6-2 or TRBV6-3 and J usage is TRBJ1-4; TRBD1 is a possible D gene (5 bases). Germline V gene data show CDR1 as MNHEY and CDR2 as SVGEGT. The CDR3 loop spans 15 amino acids. Trimming took off 5 bases at V and 5 bases at J, with 15 bases between the two ends. DNA for the CDR3: TGTGCCAGCAGTGATCCGGGACTTTTCAATGAAAAACTGTTTTTT. Translating gives CASSDPGLFNEKLFF.

The chain links TRBV12-3 or TRBV12-4 to TRBJ2-7; D is ambiguous. The CDR3 loop spans 12 amino acids. With 3 bases removed from V and 1 base from J, the gap between germline ends came to 4 bases. Here the CDR3 DNA reads TGTGCCAGCAGTTTCCAGTCCTACGAGCAGTACTTC. Protein sequence: CASSFQSYEQYF.

In nucleotides, the CDR3 is TGTGCCAGCAGTACCGGGACAGGGAATCCCCAGGGCGAGCAGTACTTC. Amino acid sequence: CASSTGTGNPQGEQYF. The V gene is TRBV2, the J gene TRBJ2-7; 9 positions agree with TRBD1. The length of the CDR3 is 16 residues. V gave up 5 bases and J gave up 6 bases; unmatched junction bases: 14. Germline CDR1 reads SNHLY; CDR2 reads FYNNEI.

The chain joins TRBV29-1 to TRBJ1-2; D is unresolved. Germline V gene data show CDR1 as SQVTM and CDR2 as ANQGSEA. This CDR3 has 14 residues. V was pared by 6 bases and J by 2 bases, with 16 bases between. The chain's CDR3 is CSVHAFGENYGYTF. DNA for the CDR3: TGCAGCGTGCATGCGTTTGGTGAAAACTATGGCTACACCTTC.

The gene calls are TRBV6-5 and TRBJ1-2; 8 bases fit TRBD1. After removal of 6 bases from V and 5 bases from J, the junction contained 5 bases not matched to a gene. This CDR3 contains 13 residues. CDR1 is MNHEY and CDR2 is SVGAGI in the germline V gene. In nucleotides, the CDR3 is TGTGCCAGCAGACAGGGGGAGCGGTATGGCTACACCTTC. Residues: CASRQGERYGYTF.

The chain couples TRBV19 to TRBJ1-3; D is uncertain. CDR1 and CDR2 from the germline V gene are LNHDA and SQIVND (reference sequence). Trimming pared 4 bases from V and 4 bases from J, leaving 11 bases between. CDR3 length equals 14 residues. The CDR3 nucleotides are TGTGCCAGTAGTACCCAACGAGGAGGAAACACCATATATTTT. Its protein is CASSTQRGGNTIYF.

The CDR3 here is CASGDYQETQYF. In DNA form, the CDR3 reads TGTGCCAGCGGGGACTACCAAGAGACCCAGTACTTC. V is TRBV6-5 and J is TRBJ2-5, with D possibly being TRBD2 (6 bases). V dropped 8 bases and J dropped 0 bases, with 7 bases sitting between them. Germline V gene sequence: CDR1 MNHEY, CDR2 SVGAGI. The CDR3 has 12 amino acids.

This clone was recorded a few times. This chain uses TRBV10-3 with TRBJ1-1; TRBD1 agrees at 7 bases. V shed 0 bases, J shed 5 bases, and the junction held 6 bases outside the gene matches. The length of the CDR3 is 15 residues. The germline V gene encodes CDR1 ENHRY and CDR2 SYGVKD. As DNA, the CDR3 is TGTGCCATCAGTGAGTCGAAGGGGGCGAATACTGAAGCTTTCTTT. Its protein is CAISESKGANTEAFF.